This T cell receptor beta chain derives from a study of OX40 agonist ivuxolimab in advanced cancers. Turning to the study itself: Dosing consisted of intravenous ivuxolimab at 0.01 to 10 mg/kg every 2 weeks.

Findings of the study overall: Partial responders dosed at 0.1-3.0 mg/kg displayed clonal expansion ranking among the lowest.

Assay used: immunoSEQ multiplex PCR; TCRdb lists only in-frame clones, some missing. The repertoire holds around 60,000 clones, about nine tenths seen once, with approximately 25% in the top ten. About this clone: Its cognate antigen is unknown.

Looked up from germline, CDR1 is SGDLS and CDR2 is YYNGEE. There are 12 residues in the CDR3. V lost 4 bases and J 10 bases, leaving 12 bases between the germline ends. Any history of autoimmune disease or systemic immunosuppression disqualified patients. Blood draws occurred at baseline, cycle 4 day 1, and cycle 7 day 1. This rearrangement joins TRBV9 to TRBJ2-1; maybe TRBD2 (6 bases). The source material was CD4+ or CD8+ T cells sorted from blood, sampled in a trial of the OX40 agonist ivuxolimab. The source is an adult with an advanced solid tumor such as melanoma, head and neck, liver or kidney cancer. The CDR3 region has the DNA TGTGCCAGCAGCCTCAGCGGAGGGGAGCAGTTCTTC. Translating it yields CASSLSGGEQFF. The entire variable domain, with the rest obtained from reference TRBV9 and TRBJ2-1, is as follows: DSGVTQTPKHLITATGQRVTLRCSPRSGDLSVYWYQQSLDQGLQFLIQYYNGEERAKGNILERFSAQQFPDLHSELNLSSLELGDSALYFCASSLSGGEQFFGPGTRLTVL.